This TCR beta chain derives from a study of blood T cell repertoires in COVID-19 (dated by TCRdb to the early 2020s). Describing the broader study: Samples covering the acute and convalescent phases of COVID-19 were provided by collaborators in the United States, Italy and Spain. The material from the prospective study consisted of cDNA or gDNA derived from T cells, B-cell-depleted T cells, or PBMCs. The dataset comprised deeply sampled blood TCRbeta repertoires from subjects exposed to, actively infected with, or recovered from COVID-19. The repertoires were released in a freely available public database intended as a resource for research on the immune response to SARS-CoV-2. The samples were drawn from two sources: the first 160 participants of the ongoing ImmuneRACE study, and about 1,300 subjects contributed by 6 global collaborators. Sample metadata almost always included a de-identified subject ID, COVID-19 status, age in years and sex. HLA class I and class II types, where available, came from metadata supplied by the sample provider rather than from assay-based typing.

Concerning this clone: This receptor's antigen is unknown. No much larger clone is present one base from it, and per-base qualities are unavailable.

TCRbeta CDR3 regions were amplified from genomic DNA by means of the immunoSEQ Assay, a bias-controlled multiplex PCR. In the authors' own workflow: Within the assay, amplification of reference gene primers was used to estimate how many nucleated cells each sample contained. Sequence reads were collapsed and filtered to measure the absolute abundance of every unique TCRbeta CDR3 rearrangement. For each sample, productive Simpson clonality was calculated by taking the square root of Simpson's diversity index across productive rearrangements. The table comes from immuneACCESS by way of TCRdb, which keeps in-frame sequences with V and J called. Part of the clones is missing from these tables; in studies checked, under half for an unresolved V gene and the rest for unknown reasons. V, J and clone size derive from that table, while D and trimming were established from the DNA sequence. In all, the sample holds 270,000 or so clones, and around nine tenths of those were seen once. The top ten hold about 8.7% of the sample.

Overall results and qualifications from the work: How much clinical and demographic metadata was included differed by source and by participant, and the metadata was provided uncurated.

A distance of 16 bases separates the germline ends of V and J, which lose 0 bases and 10 bases respectively. The CDR3, from cysteine to phenylalanine, totals 15 residues. Only the CDR3 DNA is retained, 45 bases long and in frame from the first base. From a lookup of the germline V gene, CDR1 and CDR2 are SQVTM and ANQGSEA. Each collaborating institution followed its own protocols to collect whole blood in K2EDTA tubes. For TCRbeta analysis, collaborators shipped samples in one of three forms: frozen whole blood, isolated PBMCs, or DNA extracted from either of those sample types. Sequenced sample: peripheral blood. The chain employs TRBV29-1 and TRBJ1-6; the D gene is perhaps TRBD1, from 5 matching bases. This clonotype was obtained from a man aged 40-55 years with active or convalescent COVID-19. The sequenced DNA is TGCAGCGTTGAAGATCCGAGGCAGGGAGGATCACCCCTCCACTTT. It translates to CSVEDPRQGGSPLHF.